These 29 T cell receptor beta chains were all obtained from the same sample, sequenced in a study of prognosis after radiotherapy for stage I lung cancer. The study amplified the TCR beta CDR3 region from genomic DNA. This amplification was carried out by two rounds of multiplex PCR. TRBV and TRBJ genes each had their own specific primers in first-round PCR. A single record per CDR3 protein comes from TCRdb applying MiXCR to the multiplex PCR reads. The sample holds over 45,000 distinct CDR3 sequences, around 27% seen once. Sequenced here: PBMCs, sampled before or after stereotactic body radiation therapy (not recorded which). These receptors were taken from a donor aged 50 or older with non-small cell lung cancer.

This clonotype came up many times. This chain joins TRBV19 and TRBJ2-7, with D tentatively TRBD1 or TRBD2 (7 bases each). This CDR3 contains 14 residues. Trimming shortened V by 6 bases and J by 0 bases, and 12 bases separated the two germline ends. Germline V gene lookup returns CDR1 LNHDA and CDR2 SQIVND (reference sequence). Here the CDR3 DNA reads TGTGCCAGTAGCGGCAGGGGGGGCTCCTACGAGCAGTACTTC. Translated: CASSGRGGSYEQYF.

This clonotype appeared many times. The chain is built from TRBV3-1 and TRBJ2-3; no clear D. The CDR3 contains 15 residues. The germline V gene has CDR1 LGHDT and CDR2 YNNKEL (reference sequence). With 1 base removed from V and 0 bases from J, the gap between germline ends came to 8 bases. In DNA form, the CDR3 reads TGTGCCAGCAGCCAAGTTGGGCGAAGCACAGATACGCAGTATTTT. Amino acid sequence: CASSQVGRSTDTQYF.

This clonotype has a count of ten or more. This chain uses TRBV7-2 with TRBJ2-3, with no clear D. V lost 5 bases and J 6 bases, leaving 12 bases between the germline ends. Per the germline V gene, CDR1 is SGHTA and CDR2 is FQGNSA. This CDR3 contains 13 residues. The CDR3 is CASSRAVLDTQYF. CDR3 DNA: TGTGCCAGCAGCAGAGCCGTTCTGGATACGCAGTATTTT.

A remark on this clonotype: It is likely a read error: a sequence one base away is far more abundant. The J gene is TRBJ1-1, the V gene TRBV6-2 or TRBV6-3, with D unclear. Germline CDR1 MNHEY, CDR2 SVGEGT. The CDR3 runs to 12 residues. Trimming removed 5 bases at V and 11 bases at J, with 15 bases between. The CDR3 sequence is CASSDTLQRAFF. The CDR3 nucleotides are TGTGCCAGCAGTGACACGTTGCAGCGGGCTTTCTTT.

In the case of this clonotype: A much larger clonotype is one base distant, so this may be a read error. The chain uses TRBV20-1 and TRBJ2-1, with unresolved D. Trimming shortened V by 8 bases and J by 3 bases, and 17 bases separated the two germline ends. There are 14 residues in the CDR3. Germline V CDR1 and CDR2: DFQATT, SNEGSKA (reference sequence). Here the CDR3 DNA reads TGCAGTACTCAAGACACCCGGGTCTACAATGAGCAGTTCTTC. This gives the protein CSTQDTRVYNEQFF.

This clonotype was seen ten or more times. The CDR3 here is CASSQDRIRGPEAFF. In DNA form, the CDR3 reads TGTGCCAGCAGCCAAGATCGGATAAGGGGGCCTGAAGCTTTCTTT. This chain uses TRBV14 with TRBJ1-1; 7 bases are shared with TRBD1. CDR1 and CDR2 from the germline V gene are SGHDN and FVKESK. The CDR3 has 15 amino acids. The J segment lost 6 bases and the V segment lost 0 bases, leaving 7 bases of the junction unmatched.

Notes on this clonotype: This CDR3 fails to terminate in the conserved phenylalanine or tryptophan, so it likely reflects a read error. The V gene is TRBV5-1, the J gene TRBJ2-7; D is unresolved. The length of the CDR3 is 12 residues. V was trimmed by 5 bases and J by 5 bases, leaving 11 bases between them. CDR1 SGHRS and CDR2 YFSETQ come from the germline V gene. The CDR3, as DNA: TGCGCCAGCAGACCAGGACGGGACGAGCAGTACTTA. Protein sequence: CASRPGRDEQYL.

The genes are TRBV6-1 and TRBJ1-3, with 7 bases that match TRBD1. The CDR3 totals 19 residues. With V trimmed by 6 bases and J by 1 base, 18 bases remained unmatched. CDR1 is MNHNS, CDR2 SASEGT, per germline. The CDR3 is CASSPAPGQWALSGNTIYF. In nucleotides, the CDR3 is TGTGCCAGCAGCCCCGCACCGGGACAGTGGGCGCTATCTGGAAACACCATATATTTT.

The chain combines TRBV6-2 or TRBV6-3 with TRBJ2-3; D is unclear. The J call may be wrong; the DNA end is better matched by TRBJ1-5. The V gene's germline CDR1 is MNHEY and CDR2 SVGEGT. The CDR3 consists of 13 residues. CDR3 nucleotide sequence: TGTGCCAGCGCCTCCCGCGTCTCCCATACGCAGCATTTT. Translated, it gives CASASRVSHTQHF.

About this clonotype: This likely reflects a read error, since a far larger clone is one base away. The chain recombines TRBV2 with TRBJ2-1; 7 bases map to TRBD2. J was trimmed by 5 bases and V by 5 bases; bases with no gene match: 12. The CDR3 contains 16 residues. Germline CDR1 and CDR2: SNHLY and FYNNEI. The CDR3 here is CASSNGGSGTHNEQFF. The DNA of the CDR3 is TGTGCCAGCAGTAACGGTGGGAGCGGGACTCACAATGAGCAGTTCTTC. Looking up the rest from reference TRBV2 and TRBJ2-1 gives the full variable domain: EPEVTQTPSHQVTQMGQEVILRCVPISNHLYFYWYRQILGQKVEFLVSFYNNEISEKSEIFDDQFSVERPDGSNFTLKIRSTKLEDSAMYFCASSNGGSGTHNEQFFGPGTRLTVL.

The chain links TRBV20-1 to TRBJ2-3, with TRBD2 as a possible D gene (7 bases). From germline, CDR1 is DFQATT and CDR2 SNEGSKA (reference sequence). Trimming pared 0 bases from V and 5 bases from J, leaving 15 bases between. The CDR3 sequence is 15 residues long. DNA of the CDR3: TGCAGTGCTAGAGATTCCGGAGGGGGGGGAGATACGCAGTATTTT. Residues: CSARDSGGGGDTQYF.

Points on this clonotype: A far larger clone differs by one base, so this is likely a read error. This rearrangement joins TRBV6-9 to TRBJ1-2; D gene uncertain. The CDR3 runs 12 residues. Germline values: CDR1 MNHGY, CDR2 SVAAGI. Between the trimmed V and J ends, which lost 7 bases and 5 bases, there was a span of 11 bases. The CDR3 sequence is CASIYDGYGYTF. CDR3 nucleotide sequence: TGTGCCAGCATTTACGACGGATATGGCTACACCTTC.

This clonotype has at least ten counts. This chain joins TRBV5-1 and TRBJ1-1; a possible D gene is TRBD1 (5 bases). This CDR3 contains 12 residues. The V and J ends lost 4 bases and 4 bases respectively, with 8 bases between them. Germline V CDR1 and CDR2: SGHRS, YFSETQ. As DNA, the CDR3 is TGCGCCAGCAGCCCTCAGGGCACTGAAGCTTTCTTT. Encoded protein: CASSPQGTEAFF. The full variable domain, rest sourced from reference TRBV5-1 and TRBJ1-1, is KAGVTQTPRYLIKTRGQQVTLSCSPISGHRSVSWYQQTPGQGLQFLFEYFSETQRNKGNFPGRFSGRQFSNSRSEMNVSTLELGDSALYLCASSPQGTEAFFGQGTRLTVV.

For this clonotype: A much larger clone lies one base from this, so it may be a read error. The rearrangement joins TRBV29-1 to TRBJ2-2, with 11 bases aligning to TRBD1. The CDR3 is made up of 14 amino acids. CDR1 and CDR2 from the germline V gene are SQVTM and ANQGSEA. This chain's CDR3 is CSVKDRGLGGDLFF. DNA of the CDR3: TGCAGCGTGAAGGACAGGGGGCTTGGCGGGGATCTGTTTTTT.

A remark on this clonotype: This probably arose from a read error, given a far larger clone one base away. The chain carries TRBV6-2 or TRBV6-3 and TRBJ2-5, with D perhaps being TRBD1 or TRBD2 (5 bases each). The CDR3 length is 15 residues. CDR1 and CDR2 from the germline V gene are MNHEY and SVGEGT. CDR3 DNA sequence: TGTGCCAGCAGTGAATTCCGAGGGGCCCAAGAGACCAAGTACTTC. This encodes CASSEFRGAQETKYF.

The sample holds many counts of this clonotype. The chain recombines TRBV7-8 with TRBJ1-5, with TRBD1 identical over 10 bases. The V gene's germline CDR1 is SGHVS and CDR2 FQNEAQ. Unmatched junction bases numbered 10, after V lost 3 bases and J lost 8 bases. The length of the CDR3 is 16 residues. This CDR3 reads CASSFAGTGDGKPQHF. CDR3 sequence (DNA): TGTGCCAGCAGCTTCGCCGGGACAGGGGACGGCAAGCCCCAGCATTTT. The variable domain in full, completed from reference TRBV7-8 and TRBJ1-5, reads GAGVSQSPRYKVAKRGQDVALRCDPISGHVSLFWYQQALGQGPEFLTYFQNEAQLDKSGLPSDRFFAERPEGSVSTLKIQRTQQEDSAVYLCASSFAGTGDGKPQHFGDGTRLSIL.

This clonotype has a count of ten or more. This sequence joins TRBV11-2 and TRBJ1-2; 9 nucleotides line up with TRBD1. Germline V lookup: CDR1 SGHAT, CDR2 FQNNGV. The V gene end was trimmed by 1 base and the J gene end by 6 bases; junction bases not matched to a gene: 3. This CDR3 spans 14 amino acids. CDR3 loop: CASSLAGQGDGYTF. CDR3 nucleotides: TGTGCCAGCAGCTTAGCGGGACAGGGAGATGGCTACACCTTC.

This clonotype has a count of ten or more. The chain has TRBV20-1 and TRBJ1-2; 7 bases agree with TRBD1. Trimming took 4 bases from V and 6 from J; bases not matched to a gene: 5. The CDR3 extends over 12 amino acids. The germline V gene encodes CDR1 DFQATT and CDR2 SNEGSKA (reference sequence). CDR3 loop: CSAKEGADGYTF. The CDR3 DNA follows: TGCAGTGCTAAAGAGGGGGCTGATGGCTACACCTTC.

CDR3 DNA: TGTGCCAGCAGCCAAGATACAGGGACCTTCACCGGGGAGCTGTTTTTT. Translating gives CASSQDTGTFTGELFF. The chain combines TRBV3-2 with TRBJ2-2; TRBD1 was called by the table and not checked on the DNA. TRBV3-2 constitutes a pseudogene. This CDR3 has 16 amino acids.

On this clonotype: Sequence at one end of the junction differs from germline and may be a read error. This rearrangement joins TRBV6-1 to TRBJ2-7, with a possible D match to TRBD2 (7 bases). This CDR3 is built from 14 residues. Germline V gene sequence: CDR1 MNHNS, CDR2 SASEGT. CDR3 residues: CASRERGGLDEQYF. CDR3 nucleotide sequence: TGTGCAAGCAGAGAGAGGGGGGGCTTAGACGAGCAGTACTTC.

Ten or more counts support this clonotype. The gene calls are TRBV30 and TRBJ1-2; TRBD1 aligns across 7 bases. After removal of 3 bases from V and 2 bases from J, the junction contained 18 bases not matched to a gene. The germline V gene encodes CDR1 GTSNPN and CDR2 SVGIG (reference sequence). The CDR3 loop spans 18 amino acids. The CDR3 loop reads CAWRRETGDHGSNYGYTF. The CDR3 DNA reads TGTGCCTGGAGGAGAGAAACAGGGGACCACGGATCGAACTATGGCTACACCTTC.

On this clonotype itself: Being one base from a much bigger clone, this may be a read error. The chain combines TRBV2 with TRBJ2-5; a possible D gene is TRBD2 (6 bases). The CDR3 has 11 amino acids. Germline V gene data show CDR1 as SNHLY and CDR2 as FYNNEI. CDR3 loop: CARSGGNTQYF. For the CDR3, the DNA is TGTGCCAGAAGTGGGGGGAACACCCAGTACTTC. Combining the CDR3 with reference TRBV2 and TRBJ2-5 gives the whole variable domain EPEVTQTPSHQVTQMGQEVILRCVPISNHLYFYWYRQILGQKVEFLVSFYNNEISEKSEIFDDQFSVERPDGSNFTLKIRSTKLEDSAMYFCARSGGNTQYFGPGTRLLVL.

The sample holds many counts of this clonotype. This chain links TRBV2 with TRBJ2-3; no clear D. The germline CDR1 and CDR2 sequences are SNHLY and FYNNEI. This CDR3 is 14 amino acids long. The V gene lost 6 bases and the J gene lost 0 bases, with 10 bases spanning the gap. The CDR3 sequence is CASSRIISTDTQYF. CDR3 bases: TGTGCCAGCAGCCGGATAATTAGCACAGATACGCAGTATTTT.

This clonotype was seen only once. It is likely a read error, because the conserved phenylalanine at the end of the CDR3 is missing. The rearrangement links TRBV6-1 to TRBJ1-1, with D unclear. CDR3 length equals 12 residues. Germline CDR1 MNHNS, CDR2 SASEGT. Trimming removed 10 bases at V and 8 bases at J, with 17 bases between. Written as DNA, the CDR3 is TGTGCCACCTCGATATGGGTGCAGGAAGCTTTCTCT. Protein product: CATSIWVQEAFS.

Comments on this clonotype: A read error is possible here, since a much larger clone lies one base away. The chain is built from TRBV6-5 and TRBJ1-1; D is ambiguous. CDR3 length equals 15 residues. Germline CDR1 MNHEY, CDR2 SVGAGI. The CDR3: CASSYSTGLNNEAFF. The DNA for the CDR3 is TGTGCCAGCAGTTACTCGACTGGGCTCAACAATGAAGCTTTCTTT.

As concerns this clonotype: An end of the junction differs from the germline gene, which may be a read error. The chain has TRBV6-1 and TRBJ1-6; weak D call: TRBD1 (5 bases). The CDR3 consists of 14 residues. Germline assignment: CDR1 MNHNS and CDR2 SASEGT. The CDR3, as DNA: TGTGCCAGCACCTCGGAAAGGGGTCAATCACCCCTGCACTTT. Its protein product is CASTSERGQSPLHF.

This clonotype was detected many times. The gene calls are TRBV6-1 and TRBJ2-1, with TRBD1 identical over 12 bases. CDR1 is MNHNS and CDR2 is SASEGT in the germline V gene. The length of the CDR3 is 18 residues. V was clipped by 6 bases and J by 6 bases; unmatched bases: 15. The CDR3 protein is CASRPGTGGRIIPNEQFF. The CDR3 DNA follows: TGTGCCAGCAGACCCGGGACAGGGGGCCGGATTATACCCAATGAGCAGTTCTTC.

This clonotype occurred many times. V gene TRBV5-1 combines with J gene TRBJ2-7, with a tentative D call TRBD2 (6 bases). The CDR3 sequence is 13 residues long. Germline V gene data show CDR1 as SGHRS and CDR2 as YFSETQ. The V gene lost 0 bases and the J gene lost 5 bases, with 9 bases spanning the gap. The chain's CDR3 is CASSLEAGNEQYF. The CDR3 DNA reads TGCGCCAGCAGCTTGGAGGCGGGGAACGAGCAGTACTTC.

This clonotype was observed at least ten times. The chain combines TRBV7-9 with TRBJ2-5; tentative D call: TRBD2 (6 bases). The CDR3 consists of 13 residues. V was shortened by 3 bases and J by 5 bases, with 10 bases between the two germline ends. In germline, CDR1 is SEHNR, CDR2 FQNEAQ (reference sequence). For the CDR3, the DNA is TGTGCCAGCAGCTTCGGGGCGGGGGAGACCCAGTACTTC. Encoded protein: CASSFGAGETQYF.